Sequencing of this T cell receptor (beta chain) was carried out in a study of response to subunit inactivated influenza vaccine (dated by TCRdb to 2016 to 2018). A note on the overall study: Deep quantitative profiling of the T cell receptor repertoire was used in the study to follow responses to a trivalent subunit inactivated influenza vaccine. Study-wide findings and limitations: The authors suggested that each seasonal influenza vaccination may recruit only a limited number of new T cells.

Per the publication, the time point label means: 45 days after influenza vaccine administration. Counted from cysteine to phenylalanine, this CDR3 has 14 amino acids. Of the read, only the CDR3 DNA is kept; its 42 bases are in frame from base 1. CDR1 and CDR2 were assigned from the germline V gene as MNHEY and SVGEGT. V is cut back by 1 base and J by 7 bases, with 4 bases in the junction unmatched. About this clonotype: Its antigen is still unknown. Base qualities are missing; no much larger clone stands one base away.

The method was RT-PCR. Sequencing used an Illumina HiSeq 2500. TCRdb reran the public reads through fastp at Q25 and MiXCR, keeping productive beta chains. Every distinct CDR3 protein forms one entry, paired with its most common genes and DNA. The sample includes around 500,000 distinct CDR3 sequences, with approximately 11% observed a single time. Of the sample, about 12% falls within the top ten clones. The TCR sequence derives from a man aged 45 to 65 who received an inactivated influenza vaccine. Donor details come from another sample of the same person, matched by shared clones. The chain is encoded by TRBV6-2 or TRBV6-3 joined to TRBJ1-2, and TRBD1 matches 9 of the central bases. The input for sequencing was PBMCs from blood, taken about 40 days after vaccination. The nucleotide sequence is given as TGTGCCAGCAGTTACTTGGGACAGGGAACTGGCTACACCTTC. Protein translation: CASSYLGQGTGYTF.